This passage covers 32 T cell receptor beta chains from one sample sequenced in a study of human T cells and chemical hapten exposure. TCRdb ran MiXCR on the RACE reads and lists one entry per CDR3 protein. The data contain more than 150,000 distinct CDR3 sequences, about 22% of them singletons. The time point: patch test 3, about 24 weeks after DPC sensitization. The treatment here: therapeutic diphenylcyclopropenone sensitization with weekly scalp DPC. This specimen was whole blood, taken in connection with sensitization to the hapten diphenylcyclopropenone (DPC). The receptors here all came from a woman aged 40 to 55 with alopecia areata. Some clones in this sample may be carry-over from other donors' samples.

This clonotype came up many times. The chain links TRBV6-1 to TRBJ2-3; either TRBD1 or TRBD2 may fit D (6 bases each). Trimming took off 5 bases at V and 2 bases at J, with 8 bases between the two ends. CDR3 length: 13 residues. Germline CDR1 reads MNHNS; CDR2 reads SASEGT. The CDR3 protein is CASSWGATDTQYF. The CDR3 region has the DNA TGTGCCAGCAGTTGGGGGGCCACAGATACGCAGTATTTT.

This sequence joins TRBV4-1 and TRBJ2-7; 10 bases agree with TRBD2. The V gene end was trimmed by 2 bases and the J gene end by 4 bases; junction bases not matched to a gene: 14. This CDR3 comprises 18 residues. CDR1 is MGHRA, CDR2 YSYEKL, per germline. CDR3 region: CASSQPVRRSGREYEQYF. DNA of the CDR3: TGCGCCAGCAGCCAACCAGTAAGGAGAAGCGGGAGGGAATACGAGCAGTACTTC.

This clonotype was detected many times. CDR3 region: CASSYPASPREQYF. CDR3 coding DNA: TGTGCCAGCAGTTACCCGGCTTCCCCTAGGGAGCAGTACTTC. This chain uses TRBV6-2 or TRBV6-3 with TRBJ2-7; D gene ambiguous. The CDR3 length is 14 residues. Trimming pared 2 bases from V and 7 bases from J, leaving 15 bases between. Germline V lookup: CDR1 MNHEY, CDR2 SVGEGT.

This clonotype was seen more than once but under ten times. CDR3 in amino acids: CASSPGDGVASYEQYF. CDR3 DNA sequence: TGTGCCAGCAGCCCGGGGGACGGAGTAGCGTCCTACGAGCAGTACTTC. The rearrangement links TRBV6-5 to TRBJ2-7; D is perhaps TRBD2 (6 bases). V shed 6 bases and J shed 1 base, with 19 bases lying between them. The V gene's germline CDR1 is MNHEY and CDR2 SVGAGI. The CDR3 sequence is 16 residues long.

This clonotype has at least ten counts. The V gene is TRBV7-9, the J gene TRBJ2-7, with D possibly TRBD2 on 5 matching bases. This CDR3 contains 16 residues. Germline assignment: CDR1 SEHNR and CDR2 FQNEAQ (reference sequence). V shed 5 bases and J shed 0 bases, with 17 bases lying between them. The CDR3 protein is CASSHVIGLDSYEQYF. The CDR3 DNA reads TGTGCCAGCAGCCACGTGATCGGACTGGACTCCTACGAGCAGTACTTC.

In its sample, this clonotype was seen a few times. V usage is TRBV4-1 and J usage is TRBJ2-2, with D possibly TRBD1 on 5 matching bases. This CDR3 has 15 residues. The germline CDR1 and CDR2 sequences are MGHRA and YSYEKL. The V gene lost 8 bases and the J gene lost 2 bases, with 15 bases spanning the gap. CDR3 sequence reads: CASASGHSNTGELFF. In nucleotides, the CDR3 is TGCGCCAGCGCCAGTGGACATTCTAACACCGGGGAGCTGTTTTTT.

The chain recombines TRBV28 with TRBJ1-5; D uncertain. The CDR3 has 17 residues. The germline V and J ends were trimmed by 3 bases and 0 bases, with 15 bases remaining between them. Germline V gene sequence: CDR1 MDHEN, CDR2 SYDVKM. CDR3 DNA: TGTGCCAGCAGTTTTCGGGCTAGACGGTATAGCAATCAGCCCCAGCATTTT. Amino acids: CASSFRARRYSNQPQHF.

The rearrangement joins TRBV6-2 or TRBV6-3 to TRBJ2-5; D may be TRBD1 or TRBD2 (5 bases each). Trimming took off 2 bases at V and 4 bases at J, with 11 bases between the two ends. The CDR3 runs to 14 residues. CDR1 and CDR2 (germline): MNHEY, SVGEGT. CDR3 protein: CASSYGGRVETQYF. As DNA, the CDR3 is TGTGCCAGCAGTTACGGGGGAAGAGTAGAGACCCAGTACTTC.

This clonotype was counted many times. The chain uses TRBV20-1 and TRBJ2-4; 7 bases agree with TRBD2. The CDR3 loop spans 13 amino acids. CDR1 is DFQATT, CDR2 SNEGSKA, per germline (reference sequence). CDR3 sequence (DNA): TGCAGCGCCGAACTAGCGGCCAAAAACATTCAGTACTTC. Its translation: CSAELAAKNIQYF.

This clonotype has at least ten counts. The V gene is TRBV6-2 or TRBV6-3, the J gene TRBJ2-1; 15 nucleotides align to TRBD2. V gave up 5 bases and J gave up 7 bases; unmatched junction bases: 3. This CDR3 comprises 15 residues. Germline-derived CDR1 and CDR2 are MNHEY and SVGEGT. CDR3 DNA: TGTGCCAGCAGTCCCGGGACTAGCGGGAGGAATGAGCAGTTCTTC. It specifies CASSPGTSGRNEQFF.

This clonotype was seen at least ten times. The J gene is TRBJ2-2, the V gene TRBV7-9; D is unclear. Germline assignment: CDR1 SEHNR and CDR2 FQNEAQ (reference sequence). The V end was cut by 5 bases, the J end by 0 bases, with 7 bases between. The CDR3 consists of 14 residues. CDR3 loop: CASSHRANTGELFF. CDR3 bases: TGTGCCAGCAGCCACAGAGCGAACACCGGGGAGCTGTTTTTT.

The chain recombines TRBV3-1 with TRBJ2-5; 7 bases agree with TRBD1. CDR3 size: 13 residues. From germline, CDR1 is LGHDT and CDR2 YNNKEL (reference sequence). V lost 7 bases and J lost 3; bases outside the gene matches: 5. The CDR3 region has the DNA TGTGCCAGCACCCCAGGACAGGAAGAGACCCAGTACTTC. It codes for CASTPGQEETQYF.

This sequence joins TRBV10-3 and TRBJ2-3; 9 bases align to TRBD2. There are 15 residues in the CDR3. The germline gives CDR1 ENHRY, CDR2 SYGVKD. Losses at the gene ends were 10 bases for V and 6 bases for J; bases not matched to a gene: 14. The CDR3 sequence is CATNGVAGVVDTQYF. CDR3 coding DNA: TGTGCCACCAATGGGGTAGCGGGAGTTGTCGATACGCAGTATTTT.

The chain couples TRBV6-2 or TRBV6-3 to TRBJ1-2, with 9 bases matching TRBD1. Germline-derived CDR1 and CDR2 are MNHEY and SVGEGT. The CDR3 runs to 16 residues. J gave up 8 bases and V 5 bases, and 15 bases lay outside the gene matches. The chain's CDR3 is CASSADRGSPFRGYTF. CDR3 nucleotide sequence: TGTGCCAGCAGTGCGGACAGGGGAAGCCCCTTCCGCGGCTACACCTTC.

The chain combines TRBV9 with TRBJ2-7, with 7 bases fitting TRBD2. Germline CDR1 and CDR2: SGDLS and YYNGEE. The CDR3 totals 13 residues. V was clipped by 3 bases and J by 3 bases; unmatched bases: 3. In DNA form, the CDR3 reads TGTGCCAGCAGCGGGGCTAGCGGCTACGAGCAGTACTTC. This encodes CASSGASGYEQYF.

The CDR3: CAPWDRVGDEQYF. CDR3 DNA sequence: TGTGCCCCGTGGGACAGGGTTGGGGACGAGCAGTACTTC. V usage is TRBV27 and J usage is TRBJ2-7; 9 bases are a match to TRBD1. Germline V CDR1 and CDR2: MNHEY, SMNVEV (reference sequence). This CDR3 has 13 amino acids. Unmatched junction bases numbered 10, after V lost 11 bases and J lost 5 bases.

This clonotype turned up a few times. The chain is built from TRBV6-5 and TRBJ2-7; D not resolved. With 0 bases removed from V and 3 bases from J, the gap between germline ends came to 9 bases. In germline, CDR1 is MNHEY, CDR2 SVGAGI. There are 14 residues in the CDR3. CDR3 bases: TGTGCCAGCAGTTACTCACTAAGGGACTACGAGCAGTACTTC. This encodes CASSYSLRDYEQYF.

This clonotype came up many times. The chain carries TRBV7-2 and TRBJ1-2; 9 nucleotides align to TRBD1. Germline V gene sequence: CDR1 SGHTA, CDR2 FQGNSA. CDR3 length: 15 residues. J was trimmed by 8 bases and V by 0 bases; bases with no gene match: 7. The CDR3 sequence: CASSLAAGTGNGYTF. For the CDR3, the DNA is TGTGCCAGCAGCTTAGCTGCCGGGACAGGGAACGGCTACACCTTC.

This chain connects TRBV28 to TRBJ1-5; 7 bases map to TRBD1. CDR1 is MDHEN and CDR2 is SYDVKM in the germline V gene. J lost 0 bases, V lost 4 bases, and 3 bases had no gene match. The CDR3 extends over 15 amino acids. For the CDR3, the DNA is TGTGCCAGCAGTTCACAGGGGATTAGCAATCAGCCCCAGCATTTT. It yields the protein CASSSQGISNQPQHF.

This clonotype was found a few times. The V gene is TRBV6-2 or TRBV6-3, the J gene TRBJ1-1; a weak D match, TRBD1 (5 bases). V shed 7 bases and J shed 5 bases, with 20 bases lying between them. The germline CDR1 and CDR2 sequences are MNHEY and SVGEGT. This CDR3 region has 15 residues. DNA of the CDR3: TGTGCCAGCACCGCCTCCCTTTCCCAGGGAACTGAAGCTTTCTTT. It is translated as CASTASLSQGTEAFF.

This clonotype has at least ten counts. The chain joins TRBV7-2 to TRBJ2-5; TRBD1 agrees at 9 bases. V shed 5 bases and J 5 bases; nucleotides not matched to a gene: 3. Per germline, CDR1 SGHTA and CDR2 FQGNSA. The CDR3 contains 13 residues. The chain's CDR3 is CASSRDREETQYF. For the CDR3, the DNA is TGTGCCAGCAGCCGGGACAGGGAGGAGACCCAGTACTTC. The full variable domain, its missing parts supplied by reference TRBV7-2 and TRBJ2-5, is GAGVSQSPSNKVTEKGKDVELRCDPISGHTALYWYRQSLGQGLEFLIYFQGNSAPDKSGLPSDRFSAERTGGSVSTLTIQRTQQEDSAVYLCASSRDREETQYFGPGTRLLVL.

The table lists this clonotype with many counts. The rearrangement uses TRBV7-9 and TRBJ1-6; D gene unclear. CDR1 and CDR2 (germline): SEHNR, FQNEAQ (reference sequence). Trimming stripped 1 base from V and 7 bases from J, with 5 bases between. The CDR3 is made up of 13 amino acids. In DNA form, the CDR3 reads TGTGCCAGCAGCTTAGTCACAAATTCACCCCTCCACTTT. Translation: CASSLVTNSPLHF.

V is TRBV20-1 and J is TRBJ2-1; 7 nucleotides line up with TRBD1. This CDR3 contains 14 residues. V gave up 6 bases and J gave up 7 bases; unmatched junction bases: 12. Germline lookup yields CDR1 DFQATT and CDR2 SNEGSKA (reference sequence). The CDR3 region is CSANALTGNNEQFF. The CDR3 DNA sequence: TGCAGTGCCAATGCCCTGACAGGGAATAATGAGCAGTTCTTC.

This clonotype was observed at least ten times. The rearrangement uses TRBV7-2 and TRBJ2-6; D not resolved. Germline CDR1 reads SGHTA; CDR2 reads FQGNSA. Between the trimmed V and J ends, which lost 0 bases and 0 bases, there was a span of 0 bases. The length of the CDR3 is 14 residues. The CDR3 DNA sequence: TGTGCCAGCAGCTTAGCCTCTGGGGCCAACGTCCTGACTTTC. It is translated as CASSLASGANVLTF.

The chain employs TRBV9 and TRBJ2-2; D may be TRBD1 (5 bases). This CDR3 comprises 12 residues. Per germline, CDR1 SGDLS and CDR2 YYNGEE. The V gene lost 6 bases and the J gene lost 8 bases, with 11 bases spanning the gap. The CDR3 loop is CASTPREGELFF. CDR3 DNA: TGTGCCAGCACTCCCAGGGAAGGGGAGCTGTTTTTT. Supplemented by reference TRBV9 and TRBJ2-2, the full variable domain reads DSGVTQTPKHLITATGQRVTLRCSPRSGDLSVYWYQQSLDQGLQFLIQYYNGEERAKGNILERFSAQQFPDLHSELNLSSLELGDSALYFCASTPREGELFFGEGSRLTVL.

This clonotype was detected a few times. The chain has TRBV4-2 and TRBJ2-7; 9 positions agree with TRBD2. V lost 0 bases to trimming and J lost 2 bases; unmatched junction nucleotides: 5. Germline CDR1 LGHNA, CDR2 YNFKEQ. The CDR3 sequence is 16 residues long. The CDR3 bases are TGTGCCAGCAGCCAAGACCAGGTAGCGGGAGCCTACGAGCAGTACTTC. Translation gives CASSQDQVAGAYEQYF.

The V call is TRBV2, the J call TRBJ2-7; a possible D gene is TRBD1 (6 bases). CDR1 is SNHLY, CDR2 FYNNEI, per germline. This CDR3 is 13 amino acids long. Trimming pared 6 bases from V and 7 bases from J, leaving 16 bases between. The CDR3 region has the DNA TGTGCCAGCAGACAACAAGAGAGGGGGGAGCAGTACTTC. This gives the protein CASRQQERGEQYF.

This clonotype has a handful of counts. The V call is TRBV21-1, the J call TRBJ2-7; the table's D call, TRBD2, has no DNA check behind it. TRBV21-1 is reported as a pseudogene. The CDR3 has 16 residues. This chain's CDR3 is CASSKGGSSGSYEQYF. In DNA form, the CDR3 reads TGTGCCAGCAGCAAAGGAGGATCTAGCGGATCCTACGAGCAGTACTTC.

The chain couples TRBV12-3 or TRBV12-4 to TRBJ1-1; 7 positions agree with TRBD1. CDR3 length: 13 amino acids. V dropped 4 bases and J dropped 6; count of bases not matched to a gene: 5. The CDR3 sequence: CASSSWGQPEAFF. In DNA, the CDR3 is TGTGCCAGCAGTTCATGGGGACAGCCTGAAGCTTTCTTT.

The rearrangement joins TRBV7-3 to TRBJ2-2; D not resolved. CDR1 is SGHTA, CDR2 FQGTGA, per germline. The CDR3 totals 14 residues. V dropped 0 bases and J dropped 8 bases, with 10 bases sitting between them. CDR3 bases: TGTGCCAGCAGCTTAACTACAGTTTTGGGGGAGCTGTTTTTT. The encoded protein is CASSLTTVLGELFF.

The chain has TRBV5-1 and TRBJ2-3; D is possibly TRBD1 (5 bases). This CDR3 is 14 amino acids long. The germline V gene has CDR1 SGHRS and CDR2 YFSETQ. V was cut by 3 bases and J by 4 bases, with 12 bases left in between. Written as DNA, the CDR3 is TGCGCCAGCAGCTCGCAGGGTTCGGCAGATACGCAGTATTTT. Amino acid sequence: CASSSQGSADTQYF.

The chain links TRBV2 to TRBJ2-3; 11 bases are a match to TRBD2. V shed 7 bases and J 3 bases; nucleotides not matched to a gene: 9. This CDR3 comprises 16 residues. Germline lookup yields CDR1 SNHLY and CDR2 FYNNEI. In nucleotides, the CDR3 is TGTGCCAGCACTCTAGCGGGAGGAGGGGTGACAGATACGCAGTATTTT. Translated, it gives CASTLAGGGVTDTQYF.